Shown below are 5 T cell receptor beta chains from a single sample sequenced in a study of cytomegalovirus exposure and HLA in healthy donors. Primers included in the PCR were 60 Vbeta and 13 Jbeta primers. The data were produced by immunoSEQ multiplex PCR, yet TCRdb's version contains in-frame clones alone and is incomplete. The sample spans about 90,000 clones; the ten largest clones claim roughly 3%. The sample consisted of PBMCs. The origin of the receptors is a young woman in good health and CMV-seronegative.

The chain employs TRBV19 and TRBJ1-2; D is uncertain. The V gene lost 5 bases and the J gene lost 0 bases, with 4 bases spanning the gap. CDR3 length: 12 residues. The V gene's germline CDR1 is LNHDA and CDR2 SQIVND (reference sequence). CDR3 sequence: CASSPANYGYTF. The CDR3 DNA sequence: TGTGCCAGTAGTCCAGCTAACTATGGCTACACCTTC.

This chain uses TRBV27 with TRBJ1-5; D not resolved. This CDR3 contains 15 residues. Trimming removed 5 bases at V and 2 bases at J, with 13 bases between. Germline CDR1 reads MNHEY; CDR2 reads SMNVEV (reference sequence). This CDR3 reads CASSPRSIGNQPQHF. CDR3 DNA sequence: TGTGCCAGCAGTCCCCGGAGCATCGGCAATCAGCCCCAGCATTTT.

This chain connects TRBV9 to TRBJ2-3; 10 bases fit TRBD2. The CDR3 runs to 17 residues. J was trimmed by 3 bases and V by 0 bases; bases with no gene match: 7. Per germline, CDR1 SGDLS and CDR2 YYNGEE. CDR3 loop: CASSVGLAGATTDTQYF. For the CDR3, the DNA is TGTGCCAGCAGCGTAGGGCTAGCGGGAGCCACGACAGATACGCAGTATTTT.

The chain combines TRBV16 with TRBJ2-1, with 8 bases identical to TRBD1. The CDR3 covers 13 residues. V lost 5 bases to trimming and J lost 7 bases; unmatched junction nucleotides: 4. CDR1 KGHSY and CDR2 FQNENV come from the germline V gene. In DNA, the CDR3 is TGTGCCAGCAGCTGGACAGGGTGGAATGAGCAGTTCTTC. Translating gives CASSWTGWNEQFF.

V is TRBV12-5 and J is TRBJ2-3, with D tentatively TRBD2 (5 bases). Germline lookup yields CDR1 LGHNT and CDR2 FRNRAP. V was cut by 6 bases and J by 0 bases, with 19 bases left in between. There are 17 residues in the CDR3. The chain's CDR3 is CASGQAGSWASTDTQYF. CDR3 nucleotide sequence: TGTGCTAGTGGCCAGGCGGGCAGTTGGGCTAGCACAGATACGCAGTATTTT.